One sample yielded the 6 T cell receptor beta chains listed below, sequenced in a study of blood T cell repertoires in COVID-19. Here immunoSEQ multiplex PCR was the method, and the copy in TCRdb shows in-frame clones only, minus some. The sample consists of 65,000 to 85,000 clones, over 70% of them appearing once. The sequenced sample was peripheral blood. The receptors stem from a man in his fifties or sixties with active COVID-19.

The chain has TRBV5-1 and TRBJ2-2; D is uncertain. Germline CDR1 and CDR2: SGHRS and YFSETQ. The V end lost 0 bases, the J end lost 6 bases, and 6 bases lay between the germline ends. The CDR3 spans 13 residues. CDR3 in amino acids: CASSLAFAGELFF. For the CDR3, the DNA is TGCGCCAGCAGCTTGGCGTTCGCCGGGGAGCTGTTTTTT.

This clone was seen only once. The chain couples TRBV7-2 to TRBJ2-5; weak D call: TRBD2 (7 bases). The CDR3 is 14 amino acids. V was trimmed by 4 bases and J by 2 bases, leaving 11 bases between them. Germline V gene lookup returns CDR1 SGHTA and CDR2 FQGNSA. CDR3 sequence (DNA): TGTGCCAGCAGCTCGGGGGGCAGACAAGAGACCCAGTACTTC. Protein product: CASSSGGRQETQYF.

This chain connects TRBV28 to TRBJ2-7, with TRBD1 identical over 9 bases. Trimming removed 6 bases from V and 1 base from J; junction bases left unmatched: 13. The CDR3 contains 17 residues. Germline CDR1 is MDHEN and CDR2 is SYDVKM. The CDR3 region has the DNA TGTGCCAGCAGCTCATCAAAGGACAGGGGAATTTCCTACGAGCAGTACTTC. Amino acid sequence: CASSSSKDRGISYEQYF.

This chain connects TRBV2 to TRBJ1-2, with TRBD1 matching over 7 bases. The germline CDR1 and CDR2 sequences are SNHLY and FYNNEI. This CDR3 spans 16 amino acids. The junction had 12 bases not matched to a gene; V was cut back by 4 bases and J by 4 bases. This chain's CDR3 is CASSADRASRGYGYTF. CDR3 bases: TGTGCCAGCAGTGCTGACAGGGCGTCGAGAGGCTATGGCTACACCTTC.

This rearrangement joins TRBV7-6 to TRBJ1-4, with D possibly being TRBD1 (5 bases). This CDR3 contains 14 residues. Between the trimmed V and J ends, which lost 5 bases and 10 bases, there was a span of 17 bases. Germline V lookup: CDR1 SGHVS, CDR2 FNYEAQ. The CDR3 loop reads CASSPIGTGGKLFF. CDR3 coding DNA: TGTGCCAGCAGCCCGATAGGGACGGGGGGAAAACTGTTTTTT.

The J gene is TRBJ2-1, the V gene TRBV6-4, with 7 bases identical to TRBD2. The germline gives CDR1 MRHNA, CDR2 SNTAGT. V lost 4 bases, J lost 4 bases, and 10 bases stayed unmatched. The CDR3 has 16 amino acids. The chain's CDR3 is CASSVDGASGYNEQFF. The CDR3, as DNA: TGTGCCAGCAGTGTTGATGGGGCTAGCGGTTACAATGAGCAGTTCTTC.